A single sample gave rise to the 15 T cell receptor beta chains below, sequenced in a study of blood T cells in healthy people across ages. A second about 7 to 12 cycle PCR used barcoded and J-beta primers. TCRdb called the 5' RACE reads again in MiXCR, with one record for every CDR3 protein. The data show around 870,000 distinct CDR3 sequences, around 30% seen once. Sequenced: blood. The receptors stem from a woman older than 75 in good health.

The chain employs TRBV12-3 or TRBV12-4 and TRBJ1-6; D is undetermined. CDR3 length equals 13 residues. V lost 10 bases and J lost 5, with 12 bases in between. The CDR3: CAIQDGDNSPLHF. The CDR3 bases are TGTGCCATTCAGGACGGAGATAATTCACCCCTCCACTTT.

For this clonotype: A much larger clone sits a single nucleotide away, making a read error possible. The chain uses TRBV4-3 and TRBJ2-1; unclear D gene. This CDR3 has 15 amino acids. Per germline, CDR1 LGHNA and CDR2 YSLEER. Here the CDR3 reads CASSQDLGNYNGQFF. CDR3 bases: TGCGCCAGCAGCCAAGATTTGGGGAACTACAATGGGCAGTTCTTC.

The chain couples TRBV6-2 or TRBV6-3 to TRBJ2-5; a weak D match, TRBD2 (6 bases). Looked up from germline, CDR1 is MNHEY and CDR2 is SVGEGT. Trimming removed 4 bases from V and 2 bases from J, with 14 bases in between. The CDR3 covers 15 residues. The CDR3 protein is CASSCPRLVQETQYF. The CDR3 nucleotides read TGTGCCAGCAGTTGCCCCCGACTAGTACAAGAGACCCAGTACTTC.

In this sample, this clonotype turned up many times. The chain uses TRBV7-9 and TRBJ1-2, with D unresolved. Germline assignment: CDR1 SEHNR and CDR2 FQNEAQ (reference sequence). V lost 0 bases, J lost 4 bases, and 0 bases lay in between. The CDR3 contains 11 residues. In nucleotides, the CDR3 is TGTGCCAGCAGCTTAGCCTATGGCTACACCTTC. As protein: CASSLAYGYTF.

This clonotype was recorded many times. The genes are TRBV20-1 and TRBJ2-5; the D is unclear. The CDR3 runs to 12 residues. Between the trimmed V and J ends, which lost 2 bases and 5 bases, there was a span of 9 bases. Germline assignment: CDR1 DFQATT and CDR2 SNEGSKA (reference sequence). The DNA of the CDR3 is TGCAGTGCTAGAAGGAGCCACGAGACCCAGTACTTC. Translation gives CSARRSHETQYF.

This clonotype was recorded a few times. The V and J genes are TRBV15 and TRBJ1-5, with D possibly being TRBD1 (6 bases). This CDR3 comprises 15 residues. Germline assignment: CDR1 LNHNV and CDR2 YYDKDF (reference sequence). V was pared by 0 bases and J by 7 bases, with 13 bases between. CDR3 nucleotide sequence: TGTGCCACCAGCAGAGATACAGGGTCAGGGCAGCCCCAGCATTTT. It yields the protein CATSRDTGSGQPQHF.

This clonotype was found many times. The J gene is TRBJ2-1, the V gene TRBV21-1; no check of the table's D call, TRBD2, against the DNA was made. TRBV21-1 is a pseudogene segment. There are 16 residues in the CDR3. Written as DNA, the CDR3 is TGTGCCAGCAGCAAGGAGGGACTAGCGGATATCAATGAGCAGTTCTTC. This gives the protein CASSKEGLADINEQFF.

This clonotype was detected many times. The chain recombines TRBV20-1 with TRBJ2-1; D remains ambiguous. V dropped 1 base and J dropped 2 bases, with 3 bases sitting between them. The length of the CDR3 is 12 residues. Per the germline V gene, CDR1 is DFQATT and CDR2 is SNEGSKA (reference sequence). The CDR3 here is CSARGAYNEQFF. CDR3 in DNA: TGCAGTGCTAGAGGGGCCTACAATGAGCAGTTCTTC.

The chain employs TRBV6-2 or TRBV6-3 and TRBJ1-1, with D possibly TRBD1 on 5 matching bases. Germline assignment: CDR1 MNHEY and CDR2 SVGEGT. Trimming stripped 4 bases from V and 4 bases from J, with 10 bases between. The CDR3 totals 13 residues. The CDR3 sequence: CASSWGSSTEAFF. CDR3 DNA: TGTGCCAGCAGTTGGGGGTCTTCCACTGAAGCTTTCTTT.

The CDR3 reads CASGAGYSYNEQFF. The CDR3 nucleotides read TGTGCTAGTGGTGCGGGTTACTCCTACAATGAGCAGTTCTTC. The gene calls are TRBV12-5 and TRBJ2-1, with D perhaps TRBD2 (5 bases). The CDR3 sequence is 14 residues long. Trimming took 5 bases from V and 0 from J, leaving 8 bases between them. Germline loops: CDR1 LGHNT, CDR2 FRNRAP.

On this clonotype itself: A much larger clone is a single base away; this may be a read error. This rearrangement joins TRBV15 to TRBJ2-1, with 9 bases fitting TRBD1. Trimming at V came to 5 bases and at J to 4 bases, leaving 12 bases not matched to a gene. The CDR3 is made up of 17 amino acids. The germline gives CDR1 LNHNV, CDR2 YYDKDF (reference sequence). CDR3: CATSGSGTGIRYNEQFF. In nucleotides, the CDR3 is TGTGCCACCAGCGGATCCGGGACAGGGATAAGGTACAATGAGCAGTTCTTC.

This clonotype was recorded at least ten times. The J gene is TRBJ2-1, the V gene TRBV7-8; 8 nucleotides line up with TRBD1. Trimming removed 4 bases from V and 4 bases from J; junction bases left unmatched: 12. The CDR3 is made up of 17 amino acids. CDR1 SGHVS and CDR2 FQNEAQ come from the germline V gene. CDR3: CASSSSPAGTGYNEQFF. CDR3 DNA sequence: TGTGCCAGCAGCTCAAGTCCCGCCGGGACAGGATACAATGAGCAGTTCTTC.

The chain links TRBV29-1 to TRBJ2-5; 7 bases align to TRBD1. Germline-derived CDR1 and CDR2 are SQVTM and ANQGSEA. The V gene end was trimmed by 5 bases and the J gene end by 1 base; junction bases not matched to a gene: 4. CDR3 size: 13 residues. CDR3 residues: CSVWWTGQETQYF. CDR3 DNA: TGCAGCGTTTGGTGGACAGGCCAAGAGACCCAGTACTTC.

In this sample, this clonotype turned up many times. The V and J genes are TRBV12-3 or TRBV12-4 and TRBJ2-1; a weak D match, TRBD1 (5 bases). Trimming took off 5 bases at V and 7 bases at J, with 9 bases between the two ends. There are 12 residues in the CDR3. The CDR3 region is CASSRKGNEQFF. CDR3 sequence (DNA): TGTGCCAGCAGTCGAAAGGGGAATGAGCAGTTCTTC.

The gene calls are TRBV6-1 and TRBJ2-1; D is tentatively TRBD1 or TRBD2 (5 bases each). The germline V gene encodes CDR1 MNHNS and CDR2 SASEGT. The CDR3 spans 16 residues. Trimming removed 3 bases at V and 13 bases at J, with 25 bases between. The CDR3 DNA reads TGTGCCAGCAGTGATGGGGCCGGGCGAGTGGGGGAGACCCAGTTCTTC. Translation: CASSDGAGRVGETQFF.